The rows below give T cell receptor beta chains drawn from one sample of a study of CD8+ T cells in alopecia areata. Libraries were prepared by immunoSEQ multiplex PCR; TCRdb keeps only in-frame clonotypes and omits some of them. The repertoire holds about 270,000 clones, with around three fifths as singletons. The sequencing here drew on CD4+ T cells sorted from blood, taken at week 52, from a patient treated with tofacitinib. The receptors originated from a human donor with alopecia areata. The CDR3 runs from the conserved cysteine through the conserved F or W. D genes are given only for firm matches. Rows may omit the clone size; those that give it use once, few, many or a size class.

>TRBV5-6|TRBJ2-5|.|TRBD2
TGTGCCAGCAGCCAAGGGACTAGAGAGCGAGAGACCCAGTACTTC
CASSQGTRERETQYF
>TRBV7-3|TRBJ2-5|once|TRBD2
TGTGCCAGCAGCTCTCATAGCGGGGCGGAGACCCAGTACTTC
CASSSHSGAETQYF
>TRBV5-1|TRBJ1-6|few|.
TGCGCCAGCAGCTTTGATGGGAATAATTCACCCCTCCACTTT
CASSFDGNNSPLHF
>TRBV29-1|TRBJ2-5|.|.
TGCAGCGTTGCCTTTGACACCCGCGAGACCCAGTACTTC
CSVAFDTRETQYF
>TRBV29-1|TRBJ2-3|.|.
TGCAGCTCCCAAGTCGGTCGGGGCGCAGATACGCAGTATTTT
CSSQVGRGADTQYF
>TRBV30|TRBJ1-3|.|.
TGTGCCTGGAGTGTAGTACGGACTTCTGGAAACACCATATATTTT
CAWSVVRTSGNTIYF
>TRBV2|TRBJ1-2|.|.
TGTGCCAGCAGTGAACAGAACTATGGCTACACCTTC
CASSEQNYGYTF
>TRBV29-1|TRBJ1-2|few|TRBD1
TGCAGCGTTGAAGTGGGGGCAGGGGGCTATGGCTACACCTTC
CSVEVGAGGYGYTF
>TRBV11-2|TRBJ1-1|.|TRBD1
TGTGCCAGCAGCATACAAACCGGGACAGGGGGCGCGGGAGCTTTCTTT
CASSIQTGTGGAGAFF
>TRBV6-5|TRBJ2-5|.|.
TGTGCCAGCAGTTACAGCGCCATACCTTTAGAGACCCAGTACTTC
CASSYSAIPLETQYF
>TRBV30|TRBJ2-7|.|.
TGTGCCTGGTCACCGGGAGTCTACGAGCAGTACTTC
CAWSPGVYEQYF
>TRBV30|TRBJ2-3|.|.
TGTGCCTGGAGTTCGGCAGATACGCAGTATTTT
CAWSSADTQYF
>TRBV9|TRBJ1-5|.|.
TGTGCCAGCAGTCCAGGAGGATCTTTCAATCAGCCCCAGCATTTT
CASSPGGSFNQPQHF
>TRBV2|TRBJ1-3|few|.
TGTGCCAGCAGCCGACCCGGGGGAGGAAACACCATATATTTT
CASSRPGGGNTIYF
>TRBV18|TRBJ1-1|.|TRBD1
TGTGCCAGCTCACCAAGGGGACAGGGATCATCGAACACTGAAGCTTTCTTT
CASSPRGQGSSNTEAFF
>TRBV18|TRBJ2-3|few|TRBD1
TGTGCCAGCTCACCACTTTTGACAGGGAGCACAGATACGCAGTATTTT
CASSPLLTGSTDTQYF
>TRBV29-1|TRBJ1-3|.|TRBD1
TGCAGCGTTGTTACAGGGGCCTCTGGAAACACCATATATTTT
CSVVTGASGNTIYF
>TRBV29-1|TRBJ2-3|.|.
TGCAGCGTTGAGCAGGGTACAGATACGCAGTATTTT
CSVEQGTDTQYF
>TRBV7-9|TRBJ1-1|few|.
TGTGCCAGCAGCTTAGTGGAGGGCCAAGCTTTCTTT
CASSLVEGQAFF
>TRBV30|TRBJ1-6|.|TRBD1
TGTGCCACACACCGGGACAGGGGCCCTTCTAATTCACCCCTCCACTTT
CATHRDRGPSNSPLHF
>TRBV27|TRBJ1-2|once|.
TGTGCCAGCAGTCCCTTCGGTAGGGATAACTATGGCTACACCTTC
CASSPFGRDNYGYTF
>TRBV5-1|TRBJ2-7|.|.
TGCGCCAGCAGCCCACTGGCCGGGAGCCCCTACGAGCAGTACTTC
CASSPLAGSPYEQYF
>TRBV5-4|TRBJ1-1|few|.
TGTGCCAGCAGCGCTGCAGGGGCCCTGTATAAGGCTTTCTTT
CASSAAGALYKAFF
>TRBV6-6|TRBJ1-5|.|.
TGTGCCAGCAGTGCAGGGAATCAGCCCCAGCATTTT
CASSAGNQPQHF
>TRBV19|TRBJ2-4|.|TRBD1
TGTGCCAGTAGTACCAGGGGGCGCGGAAACATTCAGTACTTC
CASSTRGRGNIQYF
>TRBV5-1|TRBJ2-7|.|TRBD1
TGCGCCAGCAGCTTGGCCATAAGTGTGACAGGGTTCAACGAGCAGTACTTC
CASSLAISVTGFNEQYF
>TRBV5-1|TRBJ1-2|few|TRBD1
TGCGCCAGCAGCTCACCGGCCGGACAGGGGGTAGGCTATGGCTACACCTTC
CASSSPAGQGVGYGYTF
>TRBV5-1|TRBJ2-7|.|TRBD1
TGCGCCAGCAGCTGGGACAGGTCGAGCTCCTACGAGCAGTACTTC
CASSWDRSSSYEQYF
>TRBV5-4|TRBJ2-7|.|.
TGTGCCAGCAGCTTACAACAGGGAGTACCCTACGAGCAGTACTTC
CASSLQQGVPYEQYF
>TRBV7-3|TRBJ2-6|.|.
TGTGCCAGCAGCTCCCGGAGGGCCTCTGGGGCCAACGTCCTGACTTTC
CASSSRRASGANVLTF
>TRBV4-1|TRBJ2-2|.|.
TGCGCCAGCAGCCAAGATGGCGAAATCGGGGAGCTGTTTTTT
CASSQDGEIGELFF
>TRBV6-5|TRBJ2-1|.|.
TGTGCCAGCCAAGACAGCTCCTACAATGAGCAGTTCTTC
CASQDSSYNEQFF
>TRBV30|TRBJ1-1|.|.
TGTGCCTCCGCAACCACATCGAACACTGAAGCTTTCTTT
CASATTSNTEAFF
>TRBV30|TRBJ1-5|.|.
TGTGCCTGGAGCTCCAGGGCTTTGCAGCCCCAGCATTTT
CAWSSRALQPQHF
>TRBV30|TRBJ2-3|.|TRBD2
TGTGCCTGGAGACGGGGGGGCACAGATACGCAGTATTTT
CAWRRGGTDTQYF
>TRBV6-1|TRBJ2-7|once|TRBD1
TGTGCCAGCAGATTACAGGGGATCGGCAACGAGCAGTACTTC
CASRLQGIGNEQYF
>TRBV4-3|TRBJ2-6|.|.
TGCGCCAGCAGCCAGGGGGCTGGGGCCAACGTCCTGACTTTC
CASSQGAGANVLTF
>TRBV12-5|TRBJ1-4|few|.
TGTGCTAGTGGTCCCGGACAGAATAATGAAAAACTGTTTTTT
CASGPGQNNEKLFF
>TRBV5-1|TRBJ1-2|once|.
TGCGCCAGCAACAGGGACACTGGCTCCGGCTACACCTTC
CASNRDTGSGYTF
>TRBV20-1|TRBJ2-4|few|TRBD1
TGCAGTGCTAGCAGGGGGAACATTCAGTACTTC
CSASRGNIQYF
>TRBV30|TRBJ2-7|.|.
TGTGCCTGGAGCCCCCAGTTGGGCCAACGAGCGGTCTTC
CAWSPQLGQRAVF
>TRBV5-1|TRBJ2-1|.|TRBD2
TGCGCCAGCTCCCCGGGACTAGCGGGGTACAATGAGCAGTTCTTC
CASSPGLAGYNEQFF
>TRBV7-6|TRBJ2-7|.|.
TGTGCCAGCAGCTTATTTGCGGGCTACGAGCAGTACTTC
CASSLFAGYEQYF
>TRBV11-2|TRBJ2-5|.|.
TGTGCCAGCAGCTCGGTGACAGAGACCCAGTACTTC
CASSSVTETQYF
>TRBV30|TRBJ2-3|.|TRBD2
TGTGCCTGGAGCGACTCGAGCGGGGGGTATTTT
CAWSDSSGGYF
>TRBV4-2|TRBJ1-4|once|.
TGTGCCAGCAGCCAGGACTCAGGGGCGGTAAAACTGTTTTTT
CASSQDSGAVKLFF
>TRBV7-7|TRBJ2-5|.|TRBD2
TGTGCTAGCAGCTTGGGACTAGCGGAAGCAAAGACCCAGTACTTC
CASSLGLAEAKTQYF
>TRBV29-1|TRBJ2-3|.|.
TGCAGCGTTGGGAAAAGGACAGATCCTACAGATACGCAGTATTTT
CSVGKRTDPTDTQYF
>TRBV29-1|TRBJ1-1|.|TRBD1
TGCAGCGTTCGGCAGGGGGGATTGAACACTGAAGCTTTCTTT
CSVRQGGLNTEAFF
>TRBV10-3|TRBJ2-5|few|.
TGTGCCATCAGTGAAGCAGGTGCCCAAGAGACCCAGTACTTC
CAISEAGAQETQYF
>TRBV5-4|TRBJ2-1|once|.
TGTGCCAGCAGCCCCCGGGTAGGCGGTGAGCAGTTCTTC
CASSPRVGGEQFF
>TRBV30|TRBJ1-6|.|.
TGTGCCTGGAGTGTACATTCCTATAATTCACCCCTCCACTTT
CAWSVHSYNSPLHF
>TRBV30|TRBJ1-1|.|.
TGTGCCTGGGCCGACAGGATGAACACTGAAGCTTTCTTT
CAWADRMNTEAFF
>TRBV29-1|TRBJ1-6|few|TRBD1
TGCAGCGCAGGGGGGGCTAATTCACCCCTCCACTTT
CSAGGANSPLHF